The following is a TCR beta chain sequence with its context. Its antigen is undetermined. This sample is drawn from a study of T cell responses to AZD1222 COVID-19 vaccine. General observations from the study: Donors, mostly white British, included more females; clonal diversity was possibly underestimated.

Sequencing used immunoSEQ multiplex PCR; TCRdb keeps in-frame clones, though not all of them. This sample yields about 150,000 clones, of which 80% to 90% are seen a single time; about 5% belongs to the top ten. The sample consisted of peripheral blood, taken on day 0 of AZD1222 vaccination. The sequence derives from an adult in good health.

CDR3 protein: CAITAGTAHEPYF. CDR3 in DNA: TGTGCCATCACCGCCGGGACAGCCCACGAACCGTACTTC. The J gene is TRBJ2-7, the V gene TRBV10-3; 7 nucleotides align to TRBD1. Germline V gene lookup returns CDR1 ENHRY and CDR2 SYGVKD. V lost 7 bases, J lost 12 bases, and 15 bases stayed unmatched. This CDR3 spans 13 amino acids.